One and the same sample provided the 4 T cell receptor beta chains below, sequenced in a study of control samples from healthy donors and cancer patients. Only in-frame clones appear in the TCRdb table, and some are missing; sequencing was by immunoSEQ multiplex PCR. The sample yields about 120,000 clones, around 92% seen once. Material for sequencing was blood. Receptor source: a man in his fifties or sixties in good health.

This sequence joins TRBV5-4 and TRBJ2-1; D gene uncertain. The CDR3 has 16 amino acids. The germline V gene has CDR1 SGHNT and CDR2 YYREEE (reference sequence). Trimming shortened V by 4 bases and J by 0 bases, and 14 bases separated the two germline ends. The CDR3: CASSPRRPSSYNEQFF. The DNA for the CDR3 is TGTGCCAGCAGCCCACGACGGCCCAGCTCCTACAATGAGCAGTTCTTC.

The count of this clone is one. The chain recombines TRBV7-2 with TRBJ1-6, with 10 positions matching TRBD1. V was clipped by 5 bases and J by 10 bases; unmatched bases: 11. CDR1 and CDR2 from the germline V gene are SGHTA and FQGNSA. The CDR3 has 16 residues. This CDR3 is CASSLNPGQGQSPLHF. The CDR3 coding sequence is TGTGCCAGCAGCCTCAACCCGGGACAGGGGCAATCACCCCTCCACTTT.

This clone was counted once. The genes are TRBV7-2 and TRBJ1-3, with TRBD1 matching over 10 bases. The V and J ends lost 1 base and 0 bases, in that order; junction bases with no gene match: 6. The CDR3 length is 18 residues. Germline V CDR1 and CDR2: SGHTA, FQGNSA. CDR3 nucleotide sequence: TGTGCCAGCAGCTTAGGGGACAGGGGTACCTTCTCTGGAAACACCATATATTTT. Translation: CASSLGDRGTFSGNTIYF.

The chain uses TRBV29-1 and TRBJ1-1; D perhaps matches TRBD1 (6 bases). The ends were cut back, 6 bases at V and 1 base at J, with 12 bases in the middle. In germline, CDR1 is SQVTM, CDR2 ANQGSEA. This CDR3 spans 13 amino acids. CDR3 in DNA: TGCAGCGTGTTTACAGGGACGAACACTGAAGCTTTCTTT. Its translation is CSVFTGTNTEAFF.